This T cell receptor (beta chain) was recorded in a study of blood T cell repertoires in COVID-19. Study in general: The origin of the acute and convalescent COVID-19 samples was the United States, Italy and Spain. The analysed material was cDNA or gDNA that came from T cells, B-cell-depleted T cells, or PBMCs.

V lost 2 bases and J 5 bases, leaving 13 bases between the germline ends. The CDR3 has 14 amino acids. Germline-derived CDR1 and CDR2 are SEHNR and FQNEAQ (reference sequence). Seattle participants joined during active infection and were tracked over time. This clone was observed a single time. Original processing methods: Amplification of reference gene primers provided the estimated nucleated cell counts. TCRdb's table, derived via immunoSEQ multiplex PCR, lists solely in-frame clones and lacks some. From that table come the V and J calls and clone size; the DNA was used to work out D and trimming. The top ten clones hold more than 7.5% of a sample with fewer than 200,000 clones, around 86% of them seen once.

The sample consisted of peripheral blood. The genes are TRBV7-9 and TRBJ2-7, with D possibly TRBD1 on 6 matching bases. This sequence was found in a woman in her sixties or seventies with COVID-19, enrolled during active disease. CDR3 loop: CASSLSQGMHEQYF. CDR3 DNA: TGTGCCAGCAGCTTATCGCAGGGGATGCACGAGCAGTACTTC.